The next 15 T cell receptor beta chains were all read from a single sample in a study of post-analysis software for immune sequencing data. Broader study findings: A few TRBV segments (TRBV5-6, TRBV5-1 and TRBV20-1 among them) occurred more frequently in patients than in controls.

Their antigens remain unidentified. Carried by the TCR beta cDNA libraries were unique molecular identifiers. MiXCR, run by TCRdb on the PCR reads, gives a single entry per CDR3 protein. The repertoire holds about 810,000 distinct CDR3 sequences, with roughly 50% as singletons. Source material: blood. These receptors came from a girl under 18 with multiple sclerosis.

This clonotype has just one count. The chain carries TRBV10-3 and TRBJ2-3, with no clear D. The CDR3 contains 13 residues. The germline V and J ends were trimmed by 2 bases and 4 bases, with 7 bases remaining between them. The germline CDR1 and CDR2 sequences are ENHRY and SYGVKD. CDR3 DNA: TGTGCCATCAGTGAGGGCCGGGCAGATACGCAGTATTTT. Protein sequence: CAISEGRADTQYF.

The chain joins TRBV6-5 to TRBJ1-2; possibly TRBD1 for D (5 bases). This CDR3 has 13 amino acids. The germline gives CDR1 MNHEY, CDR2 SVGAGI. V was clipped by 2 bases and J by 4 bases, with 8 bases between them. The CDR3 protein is CASSYAGFYGYTF. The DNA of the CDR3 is TGTGCCAGCAGTTACGCAGGGTTCTATGGCTACACCTTC.

The DNA for the CDR3 is TGTGCCAGCAGCGCTGGACCTGGAAACACCATATATTTT. Amino acid sequence: CASSAGPGNTIYF. The chain is built from TRBV6-1 and TRBJ1-3; D gene uncertain. This CDR3 is built from 13 residues. From germline, CDR1 is MNHNS and CDR2 SASEGT. With 6 bases removed from V and 2 bases from J, the gap between germline ends came to 8 bases.

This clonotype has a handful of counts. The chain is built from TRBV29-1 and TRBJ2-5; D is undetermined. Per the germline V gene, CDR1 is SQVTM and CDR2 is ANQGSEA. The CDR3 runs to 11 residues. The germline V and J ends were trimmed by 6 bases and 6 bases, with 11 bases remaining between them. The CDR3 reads CSVGSVQTQYF. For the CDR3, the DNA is TGCAGCGTGGGGTCTGTACAGACCCAGTACTTC.

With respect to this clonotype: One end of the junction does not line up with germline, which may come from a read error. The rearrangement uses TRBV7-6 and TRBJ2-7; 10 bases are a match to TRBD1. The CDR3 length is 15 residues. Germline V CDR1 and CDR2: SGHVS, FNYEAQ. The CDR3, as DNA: TGTGCCAGCAGCCTCGACAGGGGGCTGTCCTACGAGCAGGACTTC. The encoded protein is CASSLDRGLSYEQDF.

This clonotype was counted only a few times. The CDR3, as DNA: TGTGCCAGCAGGCCGGCTAGCGGGAGAAACATTCAGTACTTC. This gives the protein CASRPASGRNIQYF. The chain combines TRBV12-3 or TRBV12-4 with TRBJ2-4; TRBD2 agrees at 10 bases. Trimming cost V 6 bases and J 6 bases; bases outside gene matches: 5. This CDR3 is 14 amino acids long.

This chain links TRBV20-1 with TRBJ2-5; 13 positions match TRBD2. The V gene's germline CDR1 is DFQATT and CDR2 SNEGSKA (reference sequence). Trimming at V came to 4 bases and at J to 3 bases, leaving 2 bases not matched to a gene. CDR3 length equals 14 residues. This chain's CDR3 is CSAMGTSGEETQYF. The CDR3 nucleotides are TGCAGTGCTATGGGGACTAGCGGGGAAGAGACCCAGTACTTC.

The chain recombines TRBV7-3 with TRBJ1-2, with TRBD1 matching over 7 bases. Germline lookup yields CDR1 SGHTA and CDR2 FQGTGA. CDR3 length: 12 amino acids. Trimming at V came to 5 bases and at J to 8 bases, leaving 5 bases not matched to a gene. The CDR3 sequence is CASSATGEGYTF. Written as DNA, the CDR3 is TGTGCCAGCAGCGCTACAGGGGAGGGCTACACCTTC.

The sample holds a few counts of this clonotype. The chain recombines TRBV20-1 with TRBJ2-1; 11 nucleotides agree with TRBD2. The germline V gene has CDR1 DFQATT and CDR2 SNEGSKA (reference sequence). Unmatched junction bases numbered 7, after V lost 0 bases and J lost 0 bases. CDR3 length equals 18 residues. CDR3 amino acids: CSARDRRLAGSSYNEQFF. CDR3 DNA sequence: TGCAGTGCTAGAGATAGGAGACTAGCGGGGAGCTCCTACAATGAGCAGTTCTTC.

The CDR3 sequence: CSVPGHGYNEQFF. The CDR3, as DNA: TGCAGCGTCCCCGGTCATGGCTACAATGAGCAGTTCTTC. The rearrangement uses TRBV29-1 and TRBJ2-1; D remains unclear. Trimming took off 6 bases at V and 3 bases at J, with 12 bases between the two ends. In germline, CDR1 is SQVTM, CDR2 ANQGSEA. This CDR3 comprises 13 residues.

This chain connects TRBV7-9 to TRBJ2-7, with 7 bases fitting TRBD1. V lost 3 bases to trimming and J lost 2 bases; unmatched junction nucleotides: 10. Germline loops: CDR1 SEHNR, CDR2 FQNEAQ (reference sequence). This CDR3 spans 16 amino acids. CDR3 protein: CASSFVRAGGTYEQYF. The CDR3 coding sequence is TGTGCCAGCAGCTTTGTTCGGGCAGGGGGTACCTACGAGCAGTACTTC.

DNA of the CDR3: TGTGCCATCAGTACAGGGGTGGGATACGAGCAGTACTTC. This codes for CAISTGVGYEQYF. The chain has TRBV10-3 and TRBJ2-7; 7 bases map to TRBD1. The germline CDR1 and CDR2 sequences are ENHRY and SYGVKD. J lost 4 bases, V lost 5 bases, and 5 bases had no gene match. The CDR3 is made up of 13 amino acids.

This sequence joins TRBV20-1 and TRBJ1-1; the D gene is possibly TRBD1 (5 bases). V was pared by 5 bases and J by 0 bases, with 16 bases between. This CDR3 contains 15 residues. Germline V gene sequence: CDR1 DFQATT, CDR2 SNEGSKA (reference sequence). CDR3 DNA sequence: TGCAGTGCTGAAGGGCGCGGGGCTATGAACACTGAAGCTTTCTTT. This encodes CSAEGRGAMNTEAFF.

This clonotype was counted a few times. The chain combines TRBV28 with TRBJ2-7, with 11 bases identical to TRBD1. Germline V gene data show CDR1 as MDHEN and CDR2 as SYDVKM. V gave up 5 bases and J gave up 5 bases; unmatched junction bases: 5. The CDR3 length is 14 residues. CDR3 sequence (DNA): TGTGCCAGCAGTCGGACAGGGGGCTCGGACGAGCAGTACTTC. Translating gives CASSRTGGSDEQYF.

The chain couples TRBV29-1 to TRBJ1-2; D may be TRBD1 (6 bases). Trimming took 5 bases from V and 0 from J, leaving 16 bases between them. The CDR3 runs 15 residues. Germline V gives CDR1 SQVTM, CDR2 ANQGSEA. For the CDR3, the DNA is TGCAGCGTTCGGGGGGCAGGGGCCTCTAACTATGGCTACACCTTC. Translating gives CSVRGAGASNYGYTF.